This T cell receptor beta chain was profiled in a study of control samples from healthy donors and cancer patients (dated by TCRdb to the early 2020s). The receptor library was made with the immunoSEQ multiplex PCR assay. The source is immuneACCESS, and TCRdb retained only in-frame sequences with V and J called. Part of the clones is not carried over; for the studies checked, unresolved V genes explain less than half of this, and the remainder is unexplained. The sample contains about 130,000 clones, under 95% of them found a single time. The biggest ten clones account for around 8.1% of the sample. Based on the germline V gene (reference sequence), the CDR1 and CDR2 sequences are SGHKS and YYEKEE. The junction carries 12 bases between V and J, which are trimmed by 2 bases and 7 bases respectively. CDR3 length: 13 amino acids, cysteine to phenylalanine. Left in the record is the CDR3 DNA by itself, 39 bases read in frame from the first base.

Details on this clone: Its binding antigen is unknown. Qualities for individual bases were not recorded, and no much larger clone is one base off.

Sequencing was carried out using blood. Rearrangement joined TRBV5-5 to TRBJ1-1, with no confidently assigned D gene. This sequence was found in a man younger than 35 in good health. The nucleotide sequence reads TGTGCCAGCAGCTTTTTTGGCCAGGATGAAGCTTTCTTT. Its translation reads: CASSFFGQDEAFF. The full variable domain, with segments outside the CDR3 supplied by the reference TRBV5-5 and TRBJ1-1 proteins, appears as DAGVTQSPTHLIKTRGQQVTLRCSPISGHKSVSWYQQVLGQGPQFIFQYYEKEERGRGNFPDRFSARQFPNYSSELNVNALLLGDSALYLCASSFFGQDEAFFGQGTRLTVV.